This T cell receptor (beta chain) was sequenced during a study of sequential checkpoint blockade in melanoma. This sample's treatment: randomized to nivolumab then ipilimumab (arm A) or the reverse (arm B). None of the patients previously received DNA-damaging chemotherapy. This table comes from immunoSEQ multiplex PCR, and its TCRdb copy is limited to in-frame clones, with some not included. The table records about 15,000 clones, roughly 71% of them present only once. This clone came up a few times. The CDR3 is 14 residues long. Germline V gives CDR1 MNHEY, CDR2 SVGAGI. Trimming took off 6 bases at V and 1 base at J, with 10 bases between the two ends.

The sample in question was CD8+ T cells sorted from blood (inferred from file names), obtained from a patient given nivolumab and ipilimumab in sequence. The rearrangement links TRBV6-5 to TRBJ1-5; TRBD1 is a possible D gene (5 bases). This clonotype was sampled from a human donor with melanoma. Here the CDR3 DNA reads TGTGCCAGCAGCCCCGGGGGGAGCAATCAGCCCCAGCATTTT. This sequence encodes CASSPGGSNQPQHF.